One TCR beta chain is described in this entry. Its antigen is unknown. These data originate in a study of cytomegalovirus exposure and HLA in healthy donors. CDR3 length: 13 amino acids. Germline V lookup: CDR1 MGHDK, CDR2 SYGVNS. V lost 7 bases to trimming and J lost 4 bases; unmatched junction nucleotides: 5. General observations from the study: According to reports, the classifier identified cytomegalovirus status with high specificity and sensitivity. With further analysis later on, most CMV-associated TCR beta chains appeared HLA-restricted. Presence/absence results assume similar sequencing depth per donor, which may not hold. A later analysis by the authors found several of the most significant clusters apparently linked to common viral pathogens.

Amplification used 60 Vbeta primers and 13 Jbeta primers. The protocol was immunoSEQ multiplex PCR, while the TCRdb copy is restricted to in-frame clones and leaves out a portion. This table holds about 140,000 clones, approximately 80% found once. This chain uses TRBV25-1 with TRBJ1-2; 8 bases agree with TRBD1. The sequencing input was PBMCs. The TCR originated in a man aged 40-50 years in good health and CMV-seronegative. CDR3 in amino acids: CASTEDRAYGYTF. The DNA for the CDR3 is TGTGCCAGCACCGAGGACAGGGCCTATGGCTACACCTTC.